The 2 T cell receptor beta chains presented below share a single source sample, sequenced in a study of T-cell memory formation after mild COVID-19. Using its own MiXCR run on the 5' RACE reads, TCRdb lists one record per CDR3 protein. The sample has 470,000 or so distinct CDR3 sequences; 20% are singletons. The sequenced sample was PBMCs or a T cell subset sorted from them (not recorded which). The receptors come from an adult woman who had mild COVID-19 (a few samples of this study predate the infection). Cell type and time point are not known.

The genes are TRBV25-1 and TRBJ1-1; 10 bases are a match to TRBD1. The length of the CDR3 is 16 residues. The V and J ends lost 4 bases and 4 bases, in that order; junction bases with no gene match: 9. The V gene's germline CDR1 is MGHDK and CDR2 SYGVNS. The CDR3 region has the DNA TGTGCCAGCAGTGGAGGGACAGGGGTTCGTAGCACTGAAGCTTTCTTT. Its translation: CASSGGTGVRSTEAFF.

The chain combines TRBV20-1 with TRBJ2-2, with TRBD2 matching 10 bases. V gave up 0 bases and J gave up 7 bases; unmatched junction bases: 8. CDR3 length: 16 amino acids. CDR1 and CDR2 (germline): DFQATT, SNEGSKA (reference sequence). The CDR3 region is CSARDALAGDSGELFF. As DNA, the CDR3 is TGCAGTGCTAGAGATGCGCTAGCGGGAGATAGCGGGGAGCTGTTTTTT.